The 32 T cell receptor beta chains given below trace back to one sample, sequenced in a study of shared clonotypes between healthy human individuals. The method was immunoSEQ multiplex PCR; TCRdb's version includes in-frame clones alone and lacks a portion of them. Of under 1,100,000 clones listed, 70% to 80% are singletons. The sequencing input was memory CD4+ T cells sorted from blood. The subset denotes: CD45RA-negative fraction. These receptor sequences come from a man younger than 35 in good health.

The V and J genes are TRBV2 and TRBJ2-1; no firm D call. This CDR3 has 11 residues. V lost 4 bases, J lost 6 bases, and 4 bases lay in between. CDR1 is SNHLY, CDR2 FYNNEI, per germline. CDR3 amino acids: CASSAFNEQFF. CDR3 nucleotide sequence: TGTGCCAGCAGTGCCTTCAATGAGCAGTTCTTC.

The chain employs TRBV19 and TRBJ1-5; TRBD1 might be the D (6 bases). V was cut by 5 bases and J by 1 base, with 12 bases left in between. In germline, CDR1 is LNHDA, CDR2 SQIVND (reference sequence). The CDR3 totals 15 residues. The CDR3 spells CASSSGARSNQPQHF. The DNA for the CDR3 is TGTGCCAGTAGTTCAGGGGCTCGAAGCAATCAGCCCCAGCATTTT.

This chain uses TRBV5-4 with TRBJ1-2; a weak D match, TRBD1 (6 bases). CDR1 and CDR2 from the germline V gene are SGHNT and YYREEE (reference sequence). V lost 4 bases and J lost 4, with 17 bases in between. CDR3 length equals 15 residues. The chain's CDR3 is CASSRGQQGSYGYTF. The DNA of the CDR3 is TGTGCCAGCAGCAGGGGACAACAGGGTTCCTATGGCTACACCTTC. The full variable domain, rest sourced from reference TRBV5-4 and TRBJ1-2, is ETGVTQSPTHLIKTRGQQVTLRCSSQSGHNTVSWYQQALGQGPQFIFQYYREEENGRGNFPPRFSGLQFPNYSSELNVNALELDDSALYLCASSRGQQGSYGYTFGSGTRLTVV.

V and J are TRBV10-3 and TRBJ1-1; the match to TRBD1 covers 7 bases. V was clipped by 10 bases and J by 1 base; unmatched bases: 9. Germline V CDR1 and CDR2: ENHRY, SYGVKD. This CDR3 region has 14 residues. The CDR3 sequence: CATRVGTENTEAFF. The CDR3 coding sequence is TGTGCCACAAGGGTTGGGACAGAGAACACTGAAGCTTTCTTT.

V is TRBV28 and J is TRBJ1-1; a possible D gene is TRBD1 (6 bases). The V end was cut by 6 bases, the J end by 11 bases, with 13 bases between. Germline loops: CDR1 MDHEN, CDR2 SYDVKM. There are 11 residues in the CDR3. As DNA, the CDR3 is TGTGCCAGCAGAACGACAGGAGGGGCTTTCTTT. Protein product: CASRTTGGAFF.

The chain combines TRBV5-6 with TRBJ2-2; a possible D gene is TRBD1 (5 bases). The CDR3 extends over 18 amino acids. Germline lookup yields CDR1 SGHDT and CDR2 YYEEEE. V was cut by 1 base and J by 6 bases, with 22 bases left in between. CDR3 amino acids: CASSLLGVGQGNAGELFF. The DNA of the CDR3 is TGTGCCAGCAGCTTGTTAGGGGTTGGGCAGGGTAACGCCGGGGAGCTGTTTTTT.

The rearrangement links TRBV28 to TRBJ2-2; D gene uncertain. Germline V gene lookup returns CDR1 MDHEN and CDR2 SYDVKM. This CDR3 has 16 amino acids. The ends were cut back, 5 bases at V and 3 bases at J, with 16 bases in the middle. The CDR3 protein is CASSQRTPVHTGELFF. The CDR3 region has the DNA TGTGCCAGCAGTCAAAGGACCCCAGTCCACACCGGGGAGCTGTTTTTT.

The chain is built from TRBV7-9 and TRBJ1-2; maybe TRBD1 (5 bases). The length of the CDR3 is 14 residues. CDR1 is SEHNR and CDR2 is FQNEAQ in the germline V gene (reference sequence). Trimming stripped 8 bases from V and 2 bases from J, with 15 bases between. This CDR3 is CASRREEGNYGYTF. The CDR3 nucleotides are TGTGCCAGCCGCCGTGAGGAGGGGAACTATGGCTACACCTTC.

The V call is TRBV29-1, the J call TRBJ2-3; no clear D gene. The CDR3 runs 17 residues. The V end was cut by 6 bases, the J end by 0 bases, with 22 bases between. Germline V CDR1 and CDR2: SQVTM, ANQGSEA. The CDR3 nucleotides read TGCAGCGTCCTTCGGATTTGGGCCCAGAAGAGCACAGATACGCAGTATTTT. Its translation: CSVLRIWAQKSTDTQYF.

The V and J genes are TRBV2 and TRBJ2-3, with 8 bases that match TRBD2. This CDR3 contains 13 residues. From germline, CDR1 is SNHLY and CDR2 FYNNEI. The V and J ends lost 8 bases and 4 bases, in that order; junction bases with no gene match: 5. CDR3: CASAGGAPDTQYF. CDR3 nucleotides: TGTGCCAGCGCGGGGGGTGCCCCAGATACGCAGTATTTT.

V usage is TRBV2 and J usage is TRBJ2-7; no clear D gene. The CDR3 has 13 amino acids. Trimming took off 4 bases at V and 5 bases at J, with 12 bases between the two ends. Germline values: CDR1 SNHLY, CDR2 FYNNEI. Here the CDR3 DNA reads TGTGCCAGCAGTGTAATAGGCGGCCACGAGCAGTACTTC. Translating it yields CASSVIGGHEQYF.

This clone was seen repeatedly, ten times or more. Other DNA sequences in this specimen translate into the identical CDR3. The chain links TRBV2 to TRBJ2-5; D remains ambiguous. The length of the CDR3 is 11 residues. V was cut by 6 bases and J by 2 bases, with 4 bases left in between. CDR1 is SNHLY, CDR2 FYNNEI, per germline. CDR3 sequence: CASSPQETQYF. Here the CDR3 DNA reads TGTGCCAGCAGCCCACAAGAGACCCAGTACTTC.

A few counts support this clone. The rearrangement links TRBV4-1 to TRBJ2-5, with 10 bases aligning to TRBD1. Unmatched junction bases numbered 9, after V lost 4 bases and J lost 4 bases. Germline CDR1 and CDR2: MGHRA and YSYEKL. The CDR3 extends over 16 amino acids. CDR3 protein: CASSPGTGDFRETQYF. CDR3 nucleotide sequence: TGCGCCAGCAGCCCCGGGACAGGGGATTTCAGAGAGACCCAGTACTTC.

This clone was counted once. V is TRBV10-3 and J is TRBJ2-7; a possible D gene is TRBD2 (6 bases). Per germline, CDR1 ENHRY and CDR2 SYGVKD. This CDR3 comprises 14 residues. V was cut by 3 bases and J by 5 bases, with 14 bases left in between. The CDR3 DNA sequence: TGTGCCATCAGTGAAGGTACTAGCCTTAACGAGCAGTACTTC. It translates to CAISEGTSLNEQYF.

This clone has just one count. The CDR3 nucleotides are TGTGCCAGCACCCGCCGGCCCCAACGGGGCGACCATAACGATCTCTACGAGCAGTACTTC. Translation: CASTRRPQRGDHNDLYEQYF. The chain employs TRBV6-7 and TRBJ2-7; D might be TRBD1 or TRBD2, each matching 5 bases. TRBV6-7 is annotated as an ORF whose role is uncertain. V lost 7 bases and J 3 bases, leaving 34 bases between the germline ends. The CDR3 extends over 20 amino acids.

V gene TRBV30 combines with J gene TRBJ1-4; no clear D. CDR3 length: 13 residues. CDR1 is GTSNPN and CDR2 is SVGIG in the germline V gene (reference sequence). Trimming cost V 2 bases and J 4 bases, with 8 bases left between them. Written as DNA, the CDR3 is TGTGCCTGGAGTCGACACGGTAATGAAAAACTGTTTTTT. Translated, it gives CAWSRHGNEKLFF.

The chain is built from TRBV6-1 and TRBJ2-1; D may correspond to TRBD1 or TRBD2 (5 bases each). The CDR3 totals 14 residues. Germline values: CDR1 MNHNS, CDR2 SASEGT. V was trimmed by 7 bases and J by 6 bases, leaving 16 bases between them. In nucleotides, the CDR3 is TGTGCCAGCACCCGGGACCTTAACGCCAATGAGCAGTTCTTC. Protein product: CASTRDLNANEQFF.

The chain joins TRBV7-9 to TRBJ1-2; TRBD1 matches 8 bases. Germline V gives CDR1 SEHNR, CDR2 FQNEAQ (reference sequence). CDR3 length: 14 residues. V was pared by 4 bases and J by 6 bases, with 7 bases of the junction left unmatched. CDR3 sequence: CASSYSGGEHGYTF. The CDR3 bases are TGTGCCAGCAGCTATTCAGGGGGCGAACATGGCTACACCTTC.

J is TRBJ1-6 and V is TRBV4-1, with no clear D. Trimming pared 5 bases from V and 9 bases from J, leaving 17 bases between. In germline, CDR1 is MGHRA, CDR2 YSYEKL. The CDR3 spans 15 residues. The CDR3 sequence is CASSSYSGEGSPLHF. In nucleotides, the CDR3 is TGCGCCAGCAGCTCCTACTCCGGGGAGGGTTCACCCCTCCACTTT.

This clone was counted once. The rearrangement links TRBV5-4 to TRBJ2-2, with D perhaps TRBD2 (7 bases). The CDR3 has 16 amino acids. CDR1 SGHNT and CDR2 YYREEE come from the germline V gene (reference sequence). V was shortened by 6 bases and J by 6 bases, with 21 bases between the two germline ends. The CDR3 here is CASTRGAGHNAGELFF. CDR3 nucleotides: TGTGCCAGCACCCGGGGGGCAGGTCATAACGCCGGGGAGCTGTTTTTT.

Comments on this clone: The same CDR3 arises from other DNA sequences in this sample as well. The rearrangement links TRBV5-1 to TRBJ1-4; weak D call: TRBD1 (5 bases). CDR1 and CDR2 from the germline V gene are SGHRS and YFSETQ. With 4 bases removed from V and 0 bases from J, the gap between germline ends came to 10 bases. This CDR3 region has 15 residues. The DNA of the CDR3 is TGCGCCAGCAGCAGTCAGGGTGCAACTAATGAAAAACTGTTTTTT. Protein: CASSSQGATNEKLFF.

This chain's CDR3 is CASSDRDGLYGYTF. Written as DNA, the CDR3 is TGTGCCAGCAGTGACCGGGACGGCCTCTATGGCTACACCTTC. The genes are TRBV6-6 and TRBJ1-2, with D possibly TRBD1 on 5 matching bases. This CDR3 spans 14 amino acids. Trimming removed 5 bases from V and 4 bases from J, with 14 bases in between. CDR1 is MNHNY, CDR2 SVGAGI, per germline (reference sequence).

In nucleotides, the CDR3 is TGTGCCTGGAGTGAAAGGGATCTTCTCTACGAGCAGTACTTC. Translated, it gives CAWSERDLLYEQYF. This chain connects TRBV30 to TRBJ2-7, with unresolved D. V was pared by 1 base and J by 3 bases, with 13 bases between. CDR1 and CDR2 (germline): GTSNPN, SVGIG (reference sequence). The CDR3 contains 14 residues. The variable domain in full, with the rest retrieved from reference TRBV30 and TRBJ2-7, is SQTIHQWPATLVQPVGSPLSLECTVEGTSNPNLYWYRQAAGRGLQLLFYSVGIGQISSEVPQNLSASRPQDRQFILSSKKLLLSDSGFYLCAWSERDLLYEQYFGPGTRLTVT.

This clone was observed a handful of times. V is TRBV7-9 and J is TRBJ2-2; 7 bases align to TRBD1. V shed 5 bases and J 6 bases; nucleotides not matched to a gene: 9. The germline CDR1 and CDR2 sequences are SEHNR and FQNEAQ (reference sequence). The CDR3 covers 15 residues. The CDR3 sequence is CASSLRDRGSGELFF. DNA of the CDR3: TGTGCCAGCAGCCTCCGGGACAGAGGGTCCGGGGAGCTGTTTTTT.

The genes are TRBV7-2 and TRBJ1-5; possibly TRBD1 for D (5 bases). The CDR3 has 13 residues. The ends were cut back, 2 bases at V and 5 bases at J, with 7 bases in the middle. In germline, CDR1 is SGHTA, CDR2 FQGNSA. The CDR3 region is CASSLQGYQPQHF. DNA of the CDR3: TGTGCCAGCAGCTTACAGGGTTATCAGCCCCAGCATTTT.

This clone was recorded a few times. This rearrangement joins TRBV6-1 to TRBJ1-2, with 7 positions matching TRBD1. The CDR3 length is 14 residues. The germline V gene has CDR1 MNHNS and CDR2 SASEGT. The V segment lost 5 bases and the J segment 3 bases; nucleotides outside the gene matches: 6. The CDR3 sequence is CASSRGQDYYGYTF. For the CDR3, the DNA is TGTGCCAGCAGTCGCGGACAGGACTACTATGGCTACACCTTC.

The chain couples TRBV4-3 to TRBJ2-3, with D unclear. The V gene lost 1 base and the J gene lost 1 base, with 9 bases spanning the gap. The CDR3 has 15 residues. CDR1 and CDR2 (germline): LGHNA, YSLEER. CDR3 residues: CASSQGLDGTDTQYF. CDR3 sequence (DNA): TGCGCCAGCAGCCAAGGGCTAGACGGCACAGATACGCAGTATTTT.

This clone was picked up a small number of times. The chain uses TRBV6-1 and TRBJ2-2; unclear D gene. CDR1 is MNHNS, CDR2 SASEGT, per germline. CDR3 length equals 15 residues. V lost 6 bases and J 5 bases, leaving 16 bases between the germline ends. CDR3 sequence reads: CASSHARSQTGELFF. DNA of the CDR3: TGTGCCAGCAGCCACGCCCGGAGTCAGACCGGGGAGCTGTTTTTT.

In this sample, this clone turned up once. CDR3 protein: CASSRGQAQETQYF. In DNA, the CDR3 is TGCGCCAGCAGCAGGGGACAGGCCCAAGAGACCCAGTACTTC. This chain connects TRBV5-1 to TRBJ2-5; 8 nucleotides align to TRBD1. The CDR3 sequence is 14 residues long. In germline, CDR1 is SGHRS, CDR2 YFSETQ. Trimming cost V 4 bases and J 1 base; bases outside gene matches: 3.

The chain links TRBV2 to TRBJ1-5; D not certain. CDR3 length equals 13 residues. CDR1 is SNHLY and CDR2 is FYNNEI in the germline V gene. CDR3 in amino acids: CARVRYSNQPQHF. CDR3 bases: TGTGCAAGAGTTCGCTATAGCAATCAGCCCCAGCATTTT. The full variable domain, completed using reference TRBV2 and TRBJ1-5, is EPEVTQTPSHQVTQMGQEVILRCVPISNHLYFYWYRQILGQKVEFLVSFYNNEISEKSEIFDDQFSVERPDGSNFTLKIRSTKLEDSAMYFCARVRYSNQPQHFGDGTRLSIL.

The gene calls are TRBV21-1 and TRBJ2-7. TRBV21-1 is flagged as a pseudogene. CDR3 size: 15 residues. The CDR3 loop is CASRSFSTTAYEQYF. The CDR3 DNA sequence: TGTGCCAGCAGGAGTTTTTCTACAACCGCCTACGAGCAGTACTTC.

The chain joins TRBV6-5 to TRBJ2-7; 9 bases map to TRBD1. The length of the CDR3 is 14 residues. Germline V CDR1 and CDR2: MNHEY, SVGAGI. With 2 bases clipped from V and 6 bases from J, the junction kept 5 bases outside the gene matches. The CDR3 loop is CASSYGTGTGEQYF. DNA of the CDR3: TGTGCCAGCAGTTACGGGACAGGGACTGGCGAGCAGTACTTC.